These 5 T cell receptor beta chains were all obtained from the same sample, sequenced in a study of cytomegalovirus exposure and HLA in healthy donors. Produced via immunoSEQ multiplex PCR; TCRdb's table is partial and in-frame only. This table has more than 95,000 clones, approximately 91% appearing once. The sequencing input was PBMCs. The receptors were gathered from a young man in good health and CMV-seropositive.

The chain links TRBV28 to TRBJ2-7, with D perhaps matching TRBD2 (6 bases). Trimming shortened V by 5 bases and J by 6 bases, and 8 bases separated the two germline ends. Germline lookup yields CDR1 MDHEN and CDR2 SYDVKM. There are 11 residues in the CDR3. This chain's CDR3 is CASSSSGEQYF. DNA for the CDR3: TGTGCCAGCAGTAGTAGCGGCGAGCAGTACTTC.

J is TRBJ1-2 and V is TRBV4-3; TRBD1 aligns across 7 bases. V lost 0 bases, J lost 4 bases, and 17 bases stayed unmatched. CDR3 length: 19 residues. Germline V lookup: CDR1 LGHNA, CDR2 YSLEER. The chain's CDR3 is CASSQDPDLPGQLAYGYTF. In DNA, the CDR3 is TGCGCCAGCAGCCAAGATCCCGACTTGCCGGGACAGCTGGCCTATGGCTACACCTTC.

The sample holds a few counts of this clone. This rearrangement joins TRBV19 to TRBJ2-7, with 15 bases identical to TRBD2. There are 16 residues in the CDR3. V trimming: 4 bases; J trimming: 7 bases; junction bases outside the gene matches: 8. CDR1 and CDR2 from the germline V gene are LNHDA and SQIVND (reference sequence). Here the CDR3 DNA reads TGTGCCAGTAGTAAAGGACTAGCGGGGGGGCTAACGGAGCAGTACTTC. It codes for CASSKGLAGGLTEQYF.

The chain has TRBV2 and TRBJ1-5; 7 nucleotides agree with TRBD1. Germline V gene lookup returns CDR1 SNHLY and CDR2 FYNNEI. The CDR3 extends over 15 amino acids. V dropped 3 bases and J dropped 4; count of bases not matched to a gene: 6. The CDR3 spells CASSEWTGPNQPQHF. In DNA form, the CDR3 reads TGTGCCAGCAGTGAGTGGACAGGACCAAATCAGCCCCAGCATTTT.

DNA for the CDR3: TGCGCCAGCTGCACAGGTTCGAGCACAGATACGCAGTATTTT. Translating gives CASCTGSSTDTQYF. The chain carries TRBV5-1 and TRBJ2-3, with TRBD1 as a possible D gene (5 bases). V was pared by 7 bases and J by 0 bases, with 12 bases between. CDR1 is SGHRS and CDR2 is YFSETQ in the germline V gene. The CDR3 runs 14 residues. The full variable domain, in which reference TRBV5-1 and TRBJ2-3 provide the parts outside the CDR3, is KAGVTQTPRYLIKTRGQQVTLSCSPISGHRSVSWYQQTPGQGLQFLFEYFSETQRNKGNFPGRFSGRQFSNSRSEMNVSTLELGDSALYLCASCTGSSTDTQYFGPGTRLTVL.